A single sample gave rise to the 30 T cell receptor beta chains below, sequenced in a study of T-cell reconstitution after alpha-beta-depleted transplantation in children. Preparing the TCRbeta library involved the use of unique molecular identifiers. TCRdb reprocessed the PCR reads with MiXCR, giving one entry per CDR3 protein. The sample has around 800,000 distinct CDR3 sequences, 16% seen once; the top ten hold roughly 4.8%. Sequencing used PBMCs, mostly from graft donor cells, obtained 360 days after TCRalphabeta/CD19-depleted stem cell transplant. The source is a male patient under 18 who had a stem cell transplant for acute lymphoblastic leukemia, so the T cells may come from the graft donor.

This clonotype was counted a few times. The chain has TRBV4-1 and TRBJ1-1, with unresolved D. Per the germline V gene, CDR1 is MGHRA and CDR2 is YSYEKL. CDR3 length: 16 amino acids. V lost 1 base, J lost 1 base, and 13 bases lay in between. CDR3 amino acids: CASSQVMDSWNTEAFF. The CDR3 nucleotides are TGCGCCAGCAGCCAAGTAATGGATTCCTGGAACACTGAAGCTTTCTTT.

This clonotype has just a few counts. The chain joins TRBV25-1 to TRBJ2-5, with D possibly matching TRBD1 (6 bases). The CDR3 consists of 14 residues. Looked up from germline, CDR1 is MGHDK and CDR2 is SYGVNS. Trimming left V 3 bases short and J 5 bases short, with 13 bases between. Here the CDR3 DNA reads TGTGCCAGCAGTGATCACCCCCAGGGGGAGACCCAGTACTTC. Translating it yields CASSDHPQGETQYF.

J is TRBJ2-7 and V is TRBV9; D is possibly TRBD2 (5 bases). This CDR3 has 16 residues. V gave up 4 bases and J gave up 1 base, with 18 bases separating them. The germline V gene has CDR1 SGDLS and CDR2 YYNGEE. CDR3 nucleotide sequence: TGTGCCAGCAGCCCTCGACCCGGAGGCGTATCCTACGAGCAGTACTTC. The encoded protein is CASSPRPGGVSYEQYF.

The sample holds a few counts of this clonotype. The chain uses TRBV20-1 and TRBJ2-7; D remains unclear. This CDR3 comprises 13 residues. Germline V lookup: CDR1 DFQATT, CDR2 SNEGSKA (reference sequence). V was clipped by 1 base and J by 5 bases, with 12 bases between them. The CDR3 coding sequence is TGCAGTGCTAGAGCCGGGTTTTTGGACGAGCAGTACTTC. Its translation: CSARAGFLDEQYF.

This chain links TRBV5-1 with TRBJ2-4, with D perhaps matching TRBD1 or TRBD2 (6 bases each). This CDR3 contains 17 residues. The germline V gene encodes CDR1 SGHRS and CDR2 YFSETQ. Trimming removed 3 bases from V and 1 base from J, with 17 bases in between. The CDR3 loop reads CASSSLPGAFAKNIQYF. DNA of the CDR3: TGCGCCAGCAGCTCCCTTCCGGGGGCCTTCGCCAAAAACATTCAGTACTTC.

The V call is TRBV5-8, the J call TRBJ2-7; 7 bases are a match to TRBD1. With 4 bases clipped from V and 0 bases from J, the junction kept 10 bases outside the gene matches. The CDR3 spans 16 residues. The germline CDR1 and CDR2 sequences are SGHTS and YDEGEE. CDR3 region: CASSPGTDVSSYEQYF. DNA of the CDR3: TGTGCCAGCAGCCCCGGGACAGATGTAAGCTCCTACGAGCAGTACTTC.

The chain uses TRBV20-1 and TRBJ2-7; D tentatively fits TRBD1 or TRBD2 (5 bases each). Trimming cost V 5 bases and J 7 bases, with 18 bases left between them. Germline V CDR1 and CDR2: DFQATT, SNEGSKA (reference sequence). The CDR3 runs to 13 residues. Here the CDR3 DNA reads TGCAGTGCTCCAGGGACCTATGTAGGGGAGCAGTACTTC. Its translation is CSAPGTYVGEQYF.

CDR3 residues: CASSSLGQAPEAFF. The CDR3 DNA reads as TGTGCCAGCAGTTCATTAGGACAGGCCCCAGAAGCTTTCTTT. This chain connects TRBV27 to TRBJ1-1; 7 nucleotides align to TRBD1. The CDR3 totals 14 residues. Trimming removed 4 bases from V and 8 bases from J; junction bases left unmatched: 10. CDR1 is MNHEY, CDR2 SMNVEV, per germline (reference sequence).

The sample holds a few counts of this clonotype. The rearrangement links TRBV7-9 to TRBJ1-1, with D possibly TRBD1 on 6 matching bases. The germline CDR1 and CDR2 sequences are SEHNR and FQNEAQ (reference sequence). V lost 3 bases and J 5 bases, leaving 16 bases between the germline ends. The CDR3 is made up of 15 amino acids. The CDR3 DNA reads as TGTGCCAGCAGCTTTCTAGGCAGGGGAGGGACTGAAGCTTTCTTT. Amino acids: CASSFLGRGGTEAFF.

This clonotype showed up just a few times. V gene TRBV19 combines with J gene TRBJ1-2; D remains unclear. The CDR3 totals 12 residues. V was shortened by 5 bases and J by 4 bases, with 8 bases between the two germline ends. CDR1 and CDR2 (germline): LNHDA, SQIVND (reference sequence). The CDR3 nucleotides read TGTGCCAGTAGTTGGGCCTTCTATGGCTACACCTTC. Residues: CASSWAFYGYTF.

This clonotype came up a few times. V usage is TRBV29-1 and J usage is TRBJ1-2; tentatively, D is TRBD1 (6 bases). The CDR3 length is 18 residues. V shed 3 bases and J shed 2 bases, with 25 bases lying between them. The V gene's germline CDR1 is SQVTM and CDR2 ANQGSEA. The CDR3 DNA follows: TGCAGCGTTGACCACAAACAGGGATACCCAGGAGCCAACTATGGCTACACCTTC. It yields the protein CSVDHKQGYPGANYGYTF.

The sample holds a few counts of this clonotype. The rearrangement links TRBV12-3 or TRBV12-4 to TRBJ1-1; 9 bases align to TRBD1. This CDR3 spans 14 amino acids. V gave up 4 bases and J gave up 6 bases; unmatched junction bases: 6. The chain's CDR3 is CASSSPRTGAEAFF. The CDR3, as DNA: TGTGCCAGCAGTTCGCCGAGGACAGGGGCTGAAGCTTTCTTT.

This clonotype was seen only a few times. The V gene is TRBV4-2, the J gene TRBJ2-7, with D maybe TRBD2 (6 bases). Germline V gene lookup returns CDR1 LGHNA and CDR2 YNFKEQ. V gave up 4 bases and J gave up 1 base, with 14 bases separating them. The CDR3 has 15 amino acids. CDR3 amino acids: CASSRWAGPSYEQYF. Here the CDR3 DNA reads TGTGCCAGCAGCCGGTGGGCGGGACCATCCTACGAGCAGTACTTC.

This clonotype has only a few counts. The gene calls are TRBV5-1 and TRBJ2-1, with D perhaps matching TRBD2 (5 bases). The CDR3 runs 11 residues. Germline lookup yields CDR1 SGHRS and CDR2 YFSETQ. The V gene lost 5 bases and the J gene lost 10 bases, with 10 bases spanning the gap. The CDR3 spells CASRLEGEQFF. The CDR3, as DNA: TGCGCCAGCAGGTTAGAGGGCGAGCAGTTCTTC.

The chain employs TRBV5-5 and TRBJ1-2; D call uncertain. V lost 1 base, J lost 0 bases, and 10 bases lay in between. CDR1 is SGHKS, CDR2 YYEKEE, per germline (reference sequence). The CDR3 has 15 residues. The DNA for the CDR3 is TGTGCCAGCAGCTTGAGTACGAGTGCTAACTATGGCTACACCTTC. Its protein is CASSLSTSANYGYTF. Based on the CDR3 plus reference TRBV5-5 and TRBJ1-2, the full variable domain is DAGVTQSPTHLIKTRGQQVTLRCSPISGHKSVSWYQQVLGQGPQFIFQYYEKEERGRGNFPDRFSARQFPNYSSELNVNALLLGDSALYLCASSLSTSANYGYTFGSGTRLTVV.

V and J are TRBV5-1 and TRBJ2-5, with no clear D. V was cut by 0 bases and J by 5 bases, with 14 bases left in between. Per the germline V gene, CDR1 is SGHRS and CDR2 is YFSETQ. CDR3 length: 15 amino acids. This chain's CDR3 is CASSLALGPRETQYF. The CDR3 bases are TGCGCCAGCAGCTTGGCTCTTGGGCCTAGGGAGACCCAGTACTTC.

This clonotype has a handful of counts. The chain uses TRBV20-1 and TRBJ1-2; D is unclear. From germline, CDR1 is DFQATT and CDR2 SNEGSKA (reference sequence). CDR3 size: 10 residues. The CDR3 DNA follows: TGCTACGAGGCTAGCTATGGCTACACCTTC. It is translated as CYEASYGYTF.

This clonotype was observed a few times. The chain uses TRBV5-5 and TRBJ2-1; the D gene is possibly TRBD1 (6 bases). Trimming removed 4 bases from V and 1 base from J, with 9 bases in between. CDR3 size: 14 residues. From germline, CDR1 is SGHKS and CDR2 YYEKEE (reference sequence). CDR3: CASSADRSYNEQFF. DNA of the CDR3: TGTGCCAGCAGCGCCGACAGGTCCTACAATGAGCAGTTCTTC. The whole variable domain, filled in from reference TRBV5-5 and TRBJ2-1, reads DAGVTQSPTHLIKTRGQQVTLRCSPISGHKSVSWYQQVLGQGPQFIFQYYEKEERGRGNFPDRFSARQFPNYSSELNVNALLLGDSALYLCASSADRSYNEQFFGPGTRLTVL.

The chain is built from TRBV20-1 and TRBJ2-1, with 11 bases that match TRBD2. Germline-derived CDR1 and CDR2 are DFQATT and SNEGSKA (reference sequence). V was clipped by 8 bases and J by 6 bases; unmatched bases: 15. The length of the CDR3 is 16 residues. In DNA, the CDR3 is TGCAGTAGTAGCGGGAGGGAATTATGGATGTTCAATGAGCAGTTCTTC. It is translated as CSSSGRELWMFNEQFF.

The gene calls are TRBV9 and TRBJ1-2; D may be TRBD1 (5 bases). V dropped 2 bases and J dropped 6 bases, with 14 bases sitting between them. Germline lookup yields CDR1 SGDLS and CDR2 YYNGEE. The CDR3 is 14 residues long. The CDR3 is CASSVGARLNGYTF. CDR3 DNA sequence: TGTGCCAGCAGCGTCGGGGCCCGCTTGAATGGCTACACCTTC. Looking up the rest from reference TRBV9 and TRBJ1-2 gives the full variable domain: DSGVTQTPKHLITATGQRVTLRCSPRSGDLSVYWYQQSLDQGLQFLIQYYNGEERAKGNILERFSAQQFPDLHSELNLSSLELGDSALYFCASSVGARLNGYTFGSGTRLTVV.

There are a few counts of this clonotype. The chain joins TRBV20-1 to TRBJ2-1; D might be TRBD2 (5 bases). The V end lost 2 bases, the J end lost 8 bases, and 19 bases lay between the germline ends. CDR1 DFQATT and CDR2 SNEGSKA come from the germline V gene (reference sequence). This CDR3 comprises 15 residues. This CDR3 reads CSARNTLVYVDEQFF. The CDR3 DNA is TGCAGTGCTAGAAACACACTAGTTTACGTCGATGAGCAGTTCTTC.

The chain joins TRBV28 to TRBJ1-1, with D possibly matching TRBD1 (6 bases). From germline, CDR1 is MDHEN and CDR2 SYDVKM. Trimming removed 5 bases at V and 0 bases at J, with 22 bases between. The CDR3 contains 18 residues. The chain's CDR3 is CASSVPREVGGVNTEAFF. In DNA, the CDR3 is TGTGCCAGCAGTGTCCCCCGGGAGGTAGGGGGTGTGAACACTGAAGCTTTCTTT.

The chain carries TRBV3-1 and TRBJ1-5; D remains ambiguous. Germline assignment: CDR1 LGHDT and CDR2 YNNKEL (reference sequence). V dropped 1 base and J dropped 8 bases, with 12 bases sitting between them. This CDR3 is built from 14 residues. The CDR3: CASSQGGGFEPQHF. The CDR3 bases are TGTGCCAGCAGCCAAGGTGGAGGTTTCGAGCCCCAGCATTTT.

The chain has TRBV29-1 and TRBJ2-3, with D tentatively TRBD1 or TRBD2 (5 bases each). The CDR3 loop spans 14 amino acids. V lost 0 bases and J 6 bases, leaving 13 bases between the germline ends. Germline lookup yields CDR1 SQVTM and CDR2 ANQGSEA. The DNA of the CDR3 is TGCAGCGTTGAAGAAAGGGGTTCGGGGGATACGCAGTATTTT. Translating gives CSVEERGSGDTQYF.

V is TRBV2 and J is TRBJ2-1; 7 nucleotides line up with TRBD2. The CDR3 has 14 residues. After removal of 7 bases from V and 9 bases from J, the junction contained 12 bases not matched to a gene. Germline CDR1 reads SNHLY; CDR2 reads FYNNEI. CDR3 region: CASTRTRSPGEQFF. CDR3 DNA: TGTGCCAGCACTAGGACTAGAAGCCCGGGTGAGCAGTTCTTC.

Only a few counts were recorded for this clonotype. J is TRBJ2-4 and V is TRBV4-2; 9 bases are shared with TRBD1. The germline V gene encodes CDR1 LGHNA and CDR2 YNFKEQ. Trimming cost V 7 bases and J 3 bases; bases outside gene matches: 4. The CDR3 is made up of 14 amino acids. CDR3 sequence: CASTLDRGKNIQYF. In DNA form, the CDR3 reads TGTGCCAGCACCCTGGACAGGGGCAAAAACATTCAGTACTTC.

This clonotype has just a few counts. CDR3 sequence reads: CASYMNTEAFF. CDR3 in DNA: TGTGCCAGTTACATGAACACTGAAGCTTTCTTT. The genes are TRBV18 and TRBJ1-1; D remains ambiguous. Trimming took off 9 bases at V and 0 bases at J, with 5 bases between the two ends. The length of the CDR3 is 11 residues. CDR1 and CDR2 from the germline V gene are KGHSH and LQKENI.

Ten or more counts support this clonotype. The chain carries TRBV7-9 and TRBJ2-7; TRBD1 matches at 9 bases. This CDR3 spans 15 amino acids. Germline CDR1 is SEHNR and CDR2 is FQNEAQ (reference sequence). The J segment lost 5 bases and the V segment lost 5 bases, leaving 10 bases of the junction unmatched. As DNA, the CDR3 is TGTGCCAGCAGCATTCAACAGGGGGCCGGGCACGAGCAGTACTTC. Its protein is CASSIQQGAGHEQYF.

The chain recombines TRBV27 with TRBJ2-2; possibly TRBD1 or TRBD2 for D (5 bases each). V was cut by 5 bases and J by 7 bases, with 23 bases left in between. The germline CDR1 and CDR2 sequences are MNHEY and SMNVEV (reference sequence). This CDR3 contains 17 residues. The CDR3 DNA is TGTGCCAGCAGTCCCACAAGTGGGGGATGGTTTGGCGGGGAGCTGTTTTTT. This codes for CASSPTSGGWFGGELFF.

The V and J genes are TRBV11-2 and TRBJ2-5; 9 bases line up with TRBD2. Germline V lookup: CDR1 SGHAT, CDR2 FQNNGV. The CDR3 is made up of 18 amino acids. J gave up 0 bases and V 2 bases, and 10 bases lay outside the gene matches. For the CDR3, the DNA is TGTGCCAGCAGCTTACGAATCCCCAGCGGGAGGTACCAAGAGACCCAGTACTTC. It encodes CASSLRIPSGRYQETQYF.